This TCR beta chain originates from a study of blood T cell repertoires in COVID-19. The assay was immunoSEQ multiplex PCR, and TCRdb's table has in-frame clones only and misses some. The sample lists roughly 300,000 clones, around 84% seen once, with about 4.2% in the top ten. Trimming left V 6 bases short and J 4 bases short, with 11 bases between. This CDR3 region has 13 residues. Germline loops: CDR1 SNHLY, CDR2 FYNNEI. The chain joins TRBV2 to TRBJ2-3, with D possibly matching TRBD2 (5 bases). This TCR was sampled from a man younger than 45 who had recovered from COVID-19. Sequenced sample: PBMCs or T cells enriched from blood (not recorded which). The CDR3 loop is CASRPSGPDTQYF. CDR3 sequence (DNA): TGTGCCAGCAGGCCCAGCGGACCAGATACGCAGTATTTT. The variable domain in full, completed from reference TRBV2 and TRBJ2-3, reads EPEVTQTPSHQVTQMGQEVILRCVPISNHLYFYWYRQILGQKVEFLVSFYNNEISEKSEIFDDQFSVERPDGSNFTLKIRSTKLEDSAMYFCASRPSGPDTQYFGPGTRLTVL.